Listed below are T cell receptor beta chains from one sample, sequenced in a study of OX40 agonist ivuxolimab in advanced cancers. Using immunoSEQ multiplex PCR, the repertoire was profiled, and TCRdb retains in-frame clones only, with some absent. The sample has 72,000 or so clones, 80% to 85% seen once. Sequences were derived from CD4+ or CD8+ T cells sorted from blood, sampled in a trial of the OX40 agonist ivuxolimab. The receptors were gathered from an adult with an advanced solid tumor such as melanoma, head and neck, liver or kidney cancer. Each CDR3 is given with its conserved first and last residue. The order of the fields is D gene, J gene, V gene, clone size, CDR3 protein, CDR3 DNA. D genes are given only for firm matches. Size values are once, few and many counts, or a class for expanded clones, and some rows have none.

D: TRBD1
J: TRBJ1-1
V: TRBV6-1
size: .
CDR3: CASRRPTGRTEAFF
DNA: TGTGCCAGCAGAAGACCGACAGGGCGGACTGAAGCTTTCTTT

D: .
J: TRBJ1-5
V: TRBV6-9
size: .
CDR3: CASSLRHRAGNQPQHF
DNA: TGTGCCAGCAGTCTCCGACACAGGGCGGGCAATCAGCCCCAGCATTTT

D: .
J: TRBJ2-3
V: TRBV2
size: .
CDR3: CASSEAGSTDTQYF
DNA: TGTGCCAGCAGTGAAGCAGGGAGCACAGATACGCAGTATTTT

D: TRBD1
J: TRBJ1-1
V: TRBV2
size: .
CDR3: CASTRVQGVKTEAFF
DNA: TGTGCCAGCACTCGAGTTCAGGGGGTGAAAACTGAAGCTTTCTTT

D: .
J: TRBJ2-7
V: TRBV7-9
size: .
CDR3: CASTSAESTYEQYF
DNA: TGTGCCAGCACTTCGGCGGAGAGCACCTACGAGCAGTACTTC

D: .
J: TRBJ1-1
V: TRBV6-5
size: .
CDR3: CASGRMNTEAFF
DNA: TGTGCGTCTGGCAGAATGAACACTGAAGCTTTCTTT

D: .
J: TRBJ2-7
V: TRBV29-1
size: .
CDR3: CSVAGVGEQYF
DNA: TGCAGCGTTGCAGGGGTGGGCGAGCAGTACTTC

D: .
J: TRBJ2-5
V: TRBV5-4
size: .
CDR3: CASSLGGPGETQYF
DNA: TGTGCCAGCAGCTTGGGGGGACCGGGGGAGACCCAGTACTTC

D: .
J: TRBJ2-1
V: TRBV5-6
size: .
CDR3: CASSLRLDSYNEQFF
DNA: TGTGCCAGCAGCTTGCGCCTAGACTCCTACAATGAGCAGTTCTTC

D: .
J: TRBJ2-1
V: TRBV7-9
size: few
CDR3: CASSPGSSGSYNEQFF
DNA: TGTGCCAGCAGCCCGGGCAGCAGCGGCTCCTACAATGAGCAGTTCTTC

D: .
J: TRBJ2-5
V: TRBV7-7
size: few
CDR3: CASSLEGPPRWGALRETQYF
DNA: TGTGCTAGCAGCTTAGAAGGGCCCCCGAGGTGGGGTGCTTTACGGGAGACCCAGTACTTC

D: TRBD2
J: TRBJ2-7
V: TRBV7-8
size: .
CDR3: CASSSSGGGFEQYF
DNA: TGTGCCAGCAGCTCCAGCGGCGGGGGGTTCGAGCAGTACTTC

D: .
J: TRBJ2-7
V: TRBV6-8
size: .
CDR3: CASKGGMEQYF
DNA: TGTGCCAGCAAGGGGGGAATGGAGCAGTACTTC

D: TRBD2
J: TRBJ2-1
V: TRBV4-1
size: .
CDR3: CASSQDHRTRSFF
DNA: TGCGCCAGCAGCCAAGATCACCGGACTAGGTCGTTCTTC

D: TRBD1
J: TRBJ1-1
V: TRBV6-5
size: .
CDR3: CASRPYRGLNTEAFF
DNA: TGTGCCAGCAGACCCTACAGGGGACTGAACACTGAAGCTTTCTTT

D: .
J: TRBJ2-7
V: TRBV6-1
size: .
CDR3: CASSASHLTYEQYF
DNA: TGTGCCAGCAGTGCATCACACCTCACCTACGAGCAGTACTTC

D: .
J: TRBJ2-6
V: TRBV9
size: .
CDR3: CASSAHSGANVLTF
DNA: TGTGCCAGCAGCGCGCACTCCGGGGCCAACGTCCTGACTTTC

D: .
J: TRBJ2-5
V: TRBV5-6
size: .
CDR3: CASRFQETQYF
DNA: TGTGCCAGCAGATTTCAAGAGACCCAGTACTTC

D: TRBD2
J: TRBJ2-1
V: TRBV9
size: .
CDR3: CASSVGSGGPIGEQFF
DNA: TGTGCCAGCAGCGTAGGAAGCGGGGGCCCGATCGGGGAGCAGTTCTTC

D: .
J: TRBJ2-5
V: TRBV10-3
size: .
CDR3: CAISKTGREETQYF
DNA: TGTGCCATCAGCAAGACAGGGAGGGAAGAGACCCAGTACTTC

D: .
J: TRBJ2-2
V: TRBV10-3
size: .
CDR3: CAISESWGSANTGELFF
DNA: TGTGCCATCAGTGAGTCGTGGGGTTCCGCGAACACCGGGGAGCTGTTTTTT

D: TRBD1
J: TRBJ1-6
V: TRBV28
size: .
CDR3: CASKLGGRGFGSPLHF
DNA: TGTGCCAGCAAACTAGGGGGCAGGGGCTTCGGGTCACCCCTCCACTTT

D: .
J: TRBJ1-4
V: TRBV6-1
size: once
CDR3: CASRDTGVWKLFF
DNA: TGTGCCAGCAGGGATACAGGAGTGTGGAAACTGTTTTTT

D: TRBD1
J: TRBJ1-1
V: TRBV7-9
size: few
CDR3: CASTPGTVNTEAFF
DNA: TGTGCCAGCACGCCGGGGACAGTGAACACTGAAGCTTTCTTT

D: TRBD1
J: TRBJ2-7
V: TRBV2
size: .
CDR3: CAGQGVGEQYF
DNA: TGTGCCGGACAGGGCGTCGGCGAGCAGTACTTC

D: TRBD1
J: TRBJ1-2
V: TRBV5-4
size: .
CDR3: CASSSPGLGRGQKGYTF
DNA: TGTGCCAGCAGCTCCCCGGGCCTAGGCAGGGGGCAAAAAGGCTACACCTTC

D: .
J: TRBJ2-6
V: TRBV7-7
size: .
CDR3: CASSLATGANVLTF
DNA: TGTGCTAGCAGCTTAGCGACTGGGGCCAACGTCCTGACTTTC

D: .
J: TRBJ1-1
V: TRBV6-6
size: .
CDR3: CASRTDRTDTEAFF
DNA: TGTGCCAGCAGAACCGATCGTACGGACACTGAAGCTTTCTTT

D: .
J: TRBJ1-3
V: TRBV29-1
size: .
CDR3: CSVGEGSGNTIYF
DNA: TGCAGCGTTGGTGAGGGGTCTGGAAACACCATATATTTT

D: TRBD1
J: TRBJ1-2
V: TRBV19
size: .
CDR3: CASRGTVSPANYGYTF
DNA: TGTGCCAGTAGAGGGACAGTGTCCCCAGCTAACTATGGCTACACCTTC

D: .
J: TRBJ1-5
V: TRBV5-1
size: .
CDR3: CASSLDPLRPQHF
DNA: TGCGCCAGCAGCTTAGACCCCCTTCGGCCCCAGCATTTT

D: TRBD1
J: TRBJ2-3
V: TRBV15
size: .
CDR3: CATSRDGQGPADTQYF
DNA: TGTGCCACCAGCAGAGATGGACAGGGCCCCGCAGATACGCAGTATTTT

D: .
J: TRBJ2-2
V: TRBV11-2
size: .
CDR3: CASSLQVTGELFF
DNA: TGTGCCAGCAGCCTACAGGTCACCGGGGAGCTGTTTTTT

D: .
J: TRBJ2-3
V: TRBV7-2
size: .
CDR3: CASSLLNTDTQYF
DNA: TGTGCCAGCAGCTTACTCAACACAGATACGCAGTATTTT

D: TRBD2
J: TRBJ2-5
V: TRBV9
size: .
CDR3: CASSVGLAGVQETQYF
DNA: TGTGCCAGCAGCGTAGGACTAGCGGGTGTCCAAGAGACCCAGTACTTC

D: .
J: TRBJ1-3
V: TRBV5-4
size: .
CDR3: CASSFGISGNTIYF
DNA: TGTGCCAGCAGCTTCGGGATCTCTGGAAACACCATATATTTT

D: .
J: TRBJ1-6
V: TRBV5-6
size: .
CDR3: CASSLVGQRGNSPLHF
DNA: TGTGCCAGCAGCTTGGTTGGGCAACGGGGTAATTCACCCCTCCACTTT

D: .
J: TRBJ1-6
V: TRBV2
size: few
CDR3: CASSARLDNSPLHF
DNA: TGTGCCAGCAGTGCACGGTTGGATAATTCACCCCTCCACTTT

D: TRBD1
J: TRBJ2-7
V: TRBV15
size: .
CDR3: CATSRDRGRTGITHEQYF
DNA: TGTGCCACCAGCAGAGATCGGGGTAGGACAGGGATCACCCACGAGCAGTACTTC

D: .
J: TRBJ2-5
V: TRBV15
size: .
CDR3: CATSRRSPGETQYF
DNA: TGTGCCACCAGCAGAAGATCGCCCGGAGAGACCCAGTACTTC

D: TRBD1
J: TRBJ1-2
V: TRBV19
size: .
CDR3: CASSGTAGGYTF
DNA: TGTGCCAGTAGCGGGACAGCTGGAGGCTACACCTTC

D: .
J: TRBJ2-5
V: TRBV5-6
size: .
CDR3: CASSAFVSGGGHF
DNA: TGTGCCAGCAGCGCGTTTGTATCAGGGGGGGGTCACTTC

D: .
J: TRBJ2-7
V: TRBV5-4
size: .
CDR3: CASAPGMGIDTYEQYF
DNA: TGTGCCAGCGCCCCGGGCATGGGAATTGATACCTACGAGCAGTACTTC